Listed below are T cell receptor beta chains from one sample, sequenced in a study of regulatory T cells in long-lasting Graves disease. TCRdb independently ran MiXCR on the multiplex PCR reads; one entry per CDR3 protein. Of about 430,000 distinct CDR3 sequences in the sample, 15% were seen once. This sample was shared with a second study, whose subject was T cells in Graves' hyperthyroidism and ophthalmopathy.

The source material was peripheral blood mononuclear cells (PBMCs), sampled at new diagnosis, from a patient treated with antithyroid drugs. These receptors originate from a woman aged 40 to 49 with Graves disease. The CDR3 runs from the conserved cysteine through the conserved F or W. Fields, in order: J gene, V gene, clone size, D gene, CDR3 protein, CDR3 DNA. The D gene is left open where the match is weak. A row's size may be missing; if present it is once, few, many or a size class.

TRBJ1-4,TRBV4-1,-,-,CASSQGSDVLLYEKLFF,TGCGCCAGCAGCCAGGGATCCGATGTTCTGCTTTATGAAAAACTGTTTTTT
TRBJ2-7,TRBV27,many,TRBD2,CASRRTGLAGNYEQYF,TGTGCCAGCAGAAGGACCGGACTAGCGGGAAACTACGAGCAGTACTTC
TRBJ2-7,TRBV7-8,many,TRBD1,CASSKDRRGAYEQYF,TGTGCCAGCAGTAAGGACAGGCGTGGTGCCTACGAGCAGTACTTC
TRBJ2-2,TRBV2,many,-,CASSDSHYSNTGELFF,TGTGCCAGCAGTGACTCCCACTATTCCAACACCGGGGAGCTGTTTTTT
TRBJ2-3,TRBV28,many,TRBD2,CASSFDSAGGRGDTQYF,TGTGCCAGCAGTTTCGACTCTGCGGGAGGGCGGGGAGATACGCAGTATTTT
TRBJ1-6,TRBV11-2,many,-,CASSNPKGEWNSPLHF,TGTGCCAGCAGCAACCCAAAAGGGGAGTGGAATTCACCCCTCCACTTT
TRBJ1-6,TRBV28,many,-,CASSQAGEPSPLHF,TGTGCCAGCAGCCAAGCAGGGGAGCCTTCACCCCTCCACTTT
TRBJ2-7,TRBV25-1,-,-,CASSLWGLTYEQYF,TGTGCCAGCAGTCTTTGGGGGCTTACCTACGAGCAGTACTTC
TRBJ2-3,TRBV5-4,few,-,CASSSLDKYSTDTQYF,TGTGCCAGCAGCTCCTTGGATAAGTACAGCACAGATACGCAGTATTTT
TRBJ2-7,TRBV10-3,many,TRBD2,CAISELAGMGYEQYF,TGTGCCATCAGTGAGTTAGCGGGAATGGGCTACGAGCAGTACTTC
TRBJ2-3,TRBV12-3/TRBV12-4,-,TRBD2,CASSSSGPGADTQYF,TGTGCCAGCAGTTCTAGCGGGCCGGGGGCAGATACGCAGTATTTT
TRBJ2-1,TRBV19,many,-,CASSNRDAYNEQFF,TGTGCCAGTAGTAACCGGGACGCCTACAATGAGCAGTTCTTC
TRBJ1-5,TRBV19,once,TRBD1,CASSGDSLKPQHF,TGTGCCAGTAGCGGGGACAGTTTGAAGCCCCAGCATTTT
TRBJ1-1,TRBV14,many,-,CASNLLTEAFF,TGTGCCAGCAATCTACTCACTGAAGCTTTCTTT
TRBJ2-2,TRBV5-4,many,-,CASSFEVLTGELFF,TGTGCCAGCAGCTTCGAGGTGCTCACCGGGGAGCTGTTTTTT
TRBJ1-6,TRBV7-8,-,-,CASSLRFSRTSSYNSPLHF,TGTGCCAGCAGCTTGCGGTTTAGTAGAACAAGCTCCTATAATTCACCCCTCCACTTT